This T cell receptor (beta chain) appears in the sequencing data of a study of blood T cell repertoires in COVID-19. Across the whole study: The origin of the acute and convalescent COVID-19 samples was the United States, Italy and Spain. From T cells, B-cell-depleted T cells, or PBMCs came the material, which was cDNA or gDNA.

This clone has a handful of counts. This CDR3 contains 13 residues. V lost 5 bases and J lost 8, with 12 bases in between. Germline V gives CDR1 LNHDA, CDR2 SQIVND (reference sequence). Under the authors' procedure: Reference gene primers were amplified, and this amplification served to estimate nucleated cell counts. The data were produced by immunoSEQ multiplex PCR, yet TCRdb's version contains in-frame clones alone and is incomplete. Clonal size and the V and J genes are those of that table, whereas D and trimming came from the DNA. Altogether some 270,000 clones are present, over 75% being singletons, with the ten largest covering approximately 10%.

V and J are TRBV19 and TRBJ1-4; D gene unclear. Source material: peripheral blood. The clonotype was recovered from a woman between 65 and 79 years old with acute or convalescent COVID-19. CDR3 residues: CASSEGLREKLFF. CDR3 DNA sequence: TGTGCCAGTAGTGAGGGCCTCAGAGAAAAACTGTTTTTT.